This T cell receptor (beta chain) was profiled in a study of T cell responses to AZD1222 COVID-19 vaccine. This clone appeared a single time. Antigen: not known. Produced via immunoSEQ multiplex PCR; TCRdb's table is partial and in-frame only. The sample includes about 140,000 clones, 80% to 90% of them seen just once. Study-level points and caveats: AZD1222 recipients seropositive at baseline numbered only six or seven. Within unmutated variant regions lay the reported targets of nearly half of spike-specific TCRs. Scientists sampled the repertoires only once the peak T cell response had passed. In a largely white British group with more females than males, clonal diversity was possibly underestimated.

Germline V lookup: CDR1 SQVTM, CDR2 ANQGSEA. V lost 0 bases, J lost 1 base, and 9 bases lay in between. The CDR3 length is 14 residues. The sequence was obtained from an adult in good health. The chain couples TRBV29-1 to TRBJ1-2; tentative D call: TRBD1 (5 bases). Sequenced material: peripheral blood, taken on day 0 of AZD1222 vaccination. The CDR3 DNA follows: TGCAGCGTTGAAGAACGGGGGGGTAACTATGGCTACACCTTC. Translated, it gives CSVEERGGNYGYTF.